Each of the 5 T cell receptor beta chains below was sequenced from the same sample in a study of blood T cell repertoires in COVID-19. The data were produced by immunoSEQ multiplex PCR, yet TCRdb's version contains in-frame clones alone and is incomplete. The data hold some 170,000 clones, with 75% to 85% observed a single time. The sequenced sample consisted of PBMCs or T cells enriched from blood (not recorded which). These receptors all come from a middle-aged man who had recovered from COVID-19.

The J gene is TRBJ2-5, the V gene TRBV21-1; the D call of TRBD2 is as the table states it, not checked on the DNA. TRBV21-1 is listed as a pseudogene. The CDR3 is 13 residues long. The CDR3 nucleotides read TGTGCCAGCAGCAATAGCGGCGGGGAGACCCAGTACTTC. Its translation is CASSNSGGETQYF.

This chain connects TRBV3-1 (or the pseudogene TRBV3-2) to TRBJ1-3; D unclear. Trimming took off 1 base at V and 0 bases at J, with 4 bases between the two ends. CDR1 and CDR2 from the germline V gene are LGHDT and YNNKEL (reference sequence). CDR3 length: 14 amino acids. The CDR3 is CASSQGASGNTIYF. The CDR3, as DNA: TGTGCCAGCAGCCAAGGGGCCTCTGGAAACACCATATATTTT.

This clone was counted only a few times. The rearrangement uses TRBV6-4 and TRBJ2-1; D is possibly TRBD1 (5 bases). Germline-derived CDR1 and CDR2 are MRHNA and SNTAGT. Trimming cost V 6 bases and J 7 bases, with 13 bases left between them. The CDR3 extends over 13 amino acids. The CDR3 protein is CASRAPGKNEQFF. For the CDR3, the DNA is TGTGCCAGCAGGGCCCCAGGGAAAAATGAGCAGTTCTTC.

The chain couples TRBV12-5 to TRBJ2-7; 7 bases are a match to TRBD1. Germline V gene sequence: CDR1 LGHNT, CDR2 FRNRAP. The CDR3 sequence is 13 residues long. The J segment lost 4 bases and the V segment lost 5 bases, leaving 5 bases of the junction unmatched. This CDR3 reads CASGPGTAYEQYF. The CDR3 coding sequence is TGTGCTAGTGGTCCCGGGACAGCATACGAGCAGTACTTC.

The rearrangement joins TRBV18 to TRBJ1-1, with D hard to call. This CDR3 comprises 13 residues. The V and J ends lost 2 bases and 2 bases respectively, with 6 bases between them. The germline V gene has CDR1 KGHSH and CDR2 LQKENI. CDR3 region: CASSPNSNTEAFF. The CDR3 nucleotides read TGTGCCAGCTCACCAAACAGCAACACTGAAGCTTTCTTT.